This entry lists 9 T cell receptor beta chains sequenced from one sample in a study of T cell responses to AZD1222 COVID-19 vaccine. TCRdb's copy holds only in-frame clones and misses some; the assay was immunoSEQ multiplex PCR. The sample lists 150,000 or so clones, roughly 91% seen once, with over 8% in the top ten. Sequencing was performed on peripheral blood, taken on day 0 of AZD1222 vaccination. The receptors here all came from an adult in good health.

The chain carries TRBV30 and TRBJ1-4; D uncertain. The CDR3 runs 14 residues. With 2 bases removed from V and 4 bases from J, the gap between germline ends came to 11 bases. Germline V gene sequence: CDR1 GTSNPN, CDR2 SVGIG (reference sequence). For the CDR3, the DNA is TGTGCCTGGAGTCGGAACAGCATTAATGAAAAACTGTTTTTT. Its protein is CAWSRNSINEKLFF.

The chain's CDR3 is CASTPDRDTGELFF. DNA of the CDR3: TGTGCCAGCACCCCGGACAGGGACACCGGGGAGCTGTTTTTT. This chain links TRBV5-4 with TRBJ2-2; the match to TRBD1 covers 8 bases. This CDR3 spans 14 amino acids. Germline V CDR1 and CDR2: SGHNT, YYREEE (reference sequence). V dropped 6 bases and J dropped 3; count of bases not matched to a gene: 4.

This clone was seen a handful of times. The chain is built from TRBV5-1 and TRBJ1-2, with a tentative D call TRBD1 (6 bases). This CDR3 is 14 amino acids long. Germline V gives CDR1 SGHRS, CDR2 YFSETQ. Trimming cost V 0 bases and J 9 bases, with 15 bases left between them. The CDR3, as DNA: TGCGCCAGCAGCTTGGAGACCGTCACAGGGAGCTACACCTTC. The encoded protein is CASSLETVTGSYTF. Looking up the rest from reference TRBV5-1 and TRBJ1-2 gives the full variable domain: KAGVTQTPRYLIKTRGQQVTLSCSPISGHRSVSWYQQTPGQGLQFLFEYFSETQRNKGNFPGRFSGRQFSNSRSEMNVSTLELGDSALYLCASSLETVTGSYTFGSGTRLTVV.

The chain employs TRBV28 and TRBJ1-4; D might be TRBD1 (5 bases). The germline V gene has CDR1 MDHEN and CDR2 SYDVKM. The CDR3 runs 16 residues. V was pared by 2 bases and J by 0 bases, with 10 bases between. DNA for the CDR3: TGTGCCAGCAGTTTACGGGGCCTCGCAACTAATGAAAAACTGTTTTTT. It is translated as CASSLRGLATNEKLFF.

This clone is a singleton in its sample. The chain links TRBV10-3 to TRBJ1-4; D not resolved. The CDR3 is 13 amino acids. The germline gives CDR1 ENHRY, CDR2 SYGVKD. Deletions cut 4 bases from V and 4 bases from J, with 7 bases between. CDR3 nucleotide sequence: TGTGCCATCAGTGTTGGGCTTAATGAAAAACTGTTTTTT. Protein sequence: CAISVGLNEKLFF.

The rearrangement uses TRBV24-1 and TRBJ1-2; D unclear. V gave up 3 bases and J gave up 2 bases, with 9 bases separating them. The CDR3 covers 14 residues. CDR1 is KGHDR, CDR2 SFDVKD, per germline. CDR3 amino acids: CATSDSTVNYGYTF. The DNA for the CDR3 is TGTGCCACCAGTGATAGCACAGTCAACTATGGCTACACCTTC.

The table lists this clone with a count of one. The V and J genes are TRBV10-3 and TRBJ1-4; D is possibly TRBD1 (5 bases). The germline V and J ends were trimmed by 10 bases and 0 bases, with 12 bases remaining between them. Germline V gene lookup returns CDR1 ENHRY and CDR2 SYGVKD. The CDR3 length is 14 residues. The CDR3 here is CATSGTPTNEKLFF. For the CDR3, the DNA is TGTGCCACCTCCGGGACCCCAACTAATGAAAAACTGTTTTTT.

The V call is TRBV30, the J call TRBJ2-3; possibly TRBD1 or TRBD2 for D (5 bases each). The germline CDR1 and CDR2 sequences are GTSNPN and SVGIG (reference sequence). CDR3 size: 13 residues. With 3 bases removed from V and 1 base from J, the gap between germline ends came to 8 bases. CDR3 sequence: CAWRGRGTDTQYF. The CDR3 nucleotides read TGTGCCTGGAGGGGACGGGGCACAGATACGCAGTATTTT.

V gene TRBV4-2 combines with J gene TRBJ1-1; a possible D gene is TRBD1 (6 bases). Trimming pared 5 bases from V and 1 base from J, leaving 14 bases between. The length of the CDR3 is 15 residues. Germline assignment: CDR1 LGHNA and CDR2 YNFKEQ. The CDR3 spells CASSSSGGQNTEAFF. As DNA, the CDR3 is TGTGCCAGCAGCTCATCGGGGGGCCAGAACACTGAAGCTTTCTTT.